The next 3 T cell receptor beta chains were all read from a single sample in a study of chemoradiotherapy in HPV16-positive cancers. Only in-frame clones appear in the TCRdb table, and some are missing; sequencing was by immunoSEQ multiplex PCR. The sample lists about 11,000 clones, 75% occurring once. This material was acquired from a patient who underwent chemoradiotherapy. Source of these receptors: a human donor with HPV-associated anogenital cancer.

With regard to this clone: Other DNA sequences in this specimen translate into the identical CDR3. This rearrangement joins TRBV4-3 to TRBJ2-6; possibly TRBD2 for D (6 bases). The V gene's germline CDR1 is LGHNA and CDR2 YSLEER. CDR3 size: 16 residues. The V end was cut by 0 bases, the J end by 1 base, with 7 bases between. CDR3 nucleotides: TGCGCCAGCAGCCAAGATCGGGGGTCTGGGGCCAACGTCCTGACTTTC. Amino acid sequence: CASSQDRGSGANVLTF.

The genes are TRBV5-1 and TRBJ2-1, with TRBD1 identical over 8 bases. J gave up 7 bases and V 4 bases, and 10 bases lay outside the gene matches. Germline V gives CDR1 SGHRS, CDR2 YFSETQ. The CDR3 runs 15 residues. CDR3 bases: TGCGCCAGCAGCCTTGGACAGGGAAGGATTAATGAGCAGTTCTTC. Translating it yields CASSLGQGRINEQFF.

The rearrangement uses TRBV28 and TRBJ1-1; 7 bases match TRBD1. The J segment lost 5 bases and the V segment lost 3 bases, leaving 6 bases of the junction unmatched. The CDR3 consists of 14 residues. Per germline, CDR1 MDHEN and CDR2 SYDVKM. The CDR3 spells CASSFQGVRTEAFF. As DNA, the CDR3 is TGTGCCAGCAGTTTTCAGGGGGTGAGGACTGAAGCTTTCTTT.